This TCR beta chain was observed in a study of blood T cell repertoires in COVID-19. About the research overall: Sites across the United States, Italy and Spain contributed samples from acute and convalescent COVID-19. Sources were T cells, B-cell-depleted T cells, or PBMCs; the material itself was cDNA or gDNA.

Per the original methods: Cell counts per sample came from amplifying reference gene primers. Here immunoSEQ multiplex PCR was the method, and the copy in TCRdb shows in-frame clones only, minus some. The DNA was the basis for D and trimming; V, J and clone size are from that table. This table holds roughly 130,000 clones, more than 60% found once. The receptor comes from a man aged 50 to 59 with acute or convalescent COVID-19. The sample was peripheral blood.

The CDR3 spells CASTLLATTADQPQHF. The CDR3 DNA is TGCGCCAGCACCCTTCTCGCGACAACCGCTGATCAGCCCCAGCATTTT. The chain carries TRBV23-1 and TRBJ1-5; unclear D gene. TRBV23-1 is identified as an open reading frame with a role that is uncertain. CDR3 length: 16 residues. The ends were cut back, 7 bases at V and 5 bases at J, with 21 bases in the middle.